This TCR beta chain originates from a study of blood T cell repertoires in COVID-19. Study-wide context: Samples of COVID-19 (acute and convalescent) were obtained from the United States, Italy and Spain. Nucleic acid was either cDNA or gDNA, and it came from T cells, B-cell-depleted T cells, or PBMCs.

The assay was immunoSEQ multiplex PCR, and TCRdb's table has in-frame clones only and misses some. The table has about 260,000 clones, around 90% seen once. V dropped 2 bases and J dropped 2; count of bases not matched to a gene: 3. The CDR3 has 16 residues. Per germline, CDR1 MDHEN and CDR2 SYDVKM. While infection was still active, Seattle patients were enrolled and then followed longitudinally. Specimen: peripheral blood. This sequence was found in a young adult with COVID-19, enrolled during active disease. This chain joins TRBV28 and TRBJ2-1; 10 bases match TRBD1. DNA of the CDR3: TGTGCCAGCAGTTTAGTGGGACAGGGGCCCTACAATGAGCAGTTCTTC. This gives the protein CASSLVGQGPYNEQFF.